Presented here are 14 T cell receptor beta chains from one specimen sequenced in a study of cytomegalovirus exposure and HLA in healthy donors. The PCR used 60 Vbeta and 13 Jbeta primers. Sequenced by immunoSEQ multiplex PCR; TCRdb stores in-frame clones only, minus some. Recorded here are roughly 64,000 clones; the top ten clones represent about 4%. Sequenced material: PBMCs. These receptors all stem from a woman between 18 and 29 years old in good health and CMV-seronegative.

This rearrangement joins TRBV11-3 to TRBJ2-7; no definite D call. Germline CDR1 SGHNT, CDR2 YENEEA. The CDR3 sequence is 14 residues long. Trimming left V 1 base short and J 0 bases short, with 7 bases between. In DNA form, the CDR3 reads TGTGCCAGCAGCTTAGGGGCAGCCTCCTACGAGCAGTACTTC. Protein product: CASSLGAASYEQYF.

The V and J genes are TRBV30 and TRBJ2-1; 9 bases line up with TRBD1. The CDR3 covers 14 residues. Trimming at V came to 5 bases and at J to 2 bases, leaving 4 bases not matched to a gene. Germline V gene data show CDR1 as GTSNPN and CDR2 as SVGIG (reference sequence). In DNA, the CDR3 is TGTGCCTGGGTTGGACAGGGGACCTACAATGAGCAGTTCTTC. Its protein is CAWVGQGTYNEQFF.

CDR3 coding DNA: TGTGCCAGCAGCCCCCCTTTTAAAGGGAGCTACGAGCAGTACTTC. Translating gives CASSPPFKGSYEQYF. The chain carries TRBV7-6 and TRBJ2-7; weak D call: TRBD2 (5 bases). Germline V lookup: CDR1 SGHVS, CDR2 FNYEAQ. The CDR3 contains 15 residues. Trimming pared 5 bases from V and 3 bases from J, leaving 17 bases between.

The gene calls are TRBV5-1 and TRBJ1-1, with TRBD1 matching over 8 bases. J lost 4 bases, V lost 5 bases, and 4 bases had no gene match. The CDR3 extends over 13 amino acids. Germline CDR1 reads SGHRS; CDR2 reads YFSETQ. The DNA for the CDR3 is TGCGCCAGCAGAAAAACAGGGGGCACTGAAGCTTTCTTT. Translated: CASRKTGGTEAFF. The full variable domain, in which reference TRBV5-1 and TRBJ1-1 provide the parts outside the CDR3, is KAGVTQTPRYLIKTRGQQVTLSCSPISGHRSVSWYQQTPGQGLQFLFEYFSETQRNKGNFPGRFSGRQFSNSRSEMNVSTLELGDSALYLCASRKTGGTEAFFGQGTRLTVV.

As DNA, the CDR3 is TGTGCCTGGAAAGGACTAGTTCTTAGCACAGATACGCAGTATTTT. Translated: CAWKGLVLSTDTQYF. The chain employs TRBV30 and TRBJ2-3, with 7 positions matching TRBD2. The CDR3 length is 15 residues. Trimming removed 4 bases from V and 0 bases from J; junction bases left unmatched: 7. Germline lookup yields CDR1 GTSNPN and CDR2 SVGIG (reference sequence). The variable domain in full, with the rest retrieved from reference TRBV30 and TRBJ2-3, is SQTIHQWPATLVQPVGSPLSLECTVEGTSNPNLYWYRQAAGRGLQLLFYSVGIGQISSEVPQNLSASRPQDRQFILSSKKLLLSDSGFYLCAWKGLVLSTDTQYFGPGTRLTVL.

The chain combines TRBV6-5 with TRBJ1-2, with a possible D match to TRBD1 (5 bases). V shed 4 bases and J shed 6 bases, with 12 bases lying between them. CDR3 length equals 13 residues. Per germline, CDR1 MNHEY and CDR2 SVGAGI. The CDR3 DNA reads TGTGCCAGCAGTTTACGGGGGGTCGATGGCTACACCTTC. It specifies CASSLRGVDGYTF.

Concerning this clone itself: The junction shows a germline mismatch at one end, possibly a read error. The chain couples TRBV4-2 to TRBJ2-1; 12 bases line up with TRBD2. In germline, CDR1 is LGHNA, CDR2 YNFKEQ. The CDR3 is made up of 15 amino acids. CDR3 amino acids: CVSSQGGLAGNEQFF. The CDR3, as DNA: TGTGTCAGCAGCCAAGGAGGACTAGCGGGGAATGAGCAGTTCTTC.

The CDR3 here is CASNRQGRYEQYF. CDR3 coding DNA: TGTGCCAGCAACCGACAGGGTCGGTATGAGCAGTACTTC. The chain employs TRBV27 and TRBJ2-7; TRBD1 agrees at 7 bases. Germline V CDR1 and CDR2: MNHEY, SMNVEV (reference sequence). CDR3 length: 13 amino acids. With 7 bases clipped from V and 7 bases from J, the junction kept 10 bases outside the gene matches.

The chain links TRBV18 to TRBJ1-2; 7 nucleotides agree with TRBD1. The CDR3 has 14 amino acids. Germline assignment: CDR1 KGHSH and CDR2 LQKENI. V was clipped by 1 base and J by 7 bases; unmatched bases: 6. The CDR3 DNA reads TGTGCCAGCTCACCACAGGAGGGGGCGGTTGGCTACACCTTC. Translated: CASSPQEGAVGYTF.

The rearrangement links TRBV30 to TRBJ2-5; D is perhaps TRBD2 (5 bases). Germline loops: CDR1 GTSNPN, CDR2 SVGIG (reference sequence). This CDR3 region has 14 residues. Trimming shortened V by 4 bases and J by 3 bases, and 15 bases separated the two germline ends. The CDR3 DNA is TGTGCCTGGAAGGAGGTTCCCTACGAAGAGACCCAGTACTTC. This codes for CAWKEVPYEETQYF.

The gene calls are TRBV27 and TRBJ1-1; TRBD1 matches at 9 bases. The CDR3 length is 16 residues. The trim removed 3 bases at V and 0 bases at J, leaving 5 bases unmatched. The germline CDR1 and CDR2 sequences are MNHEY and SMNVEV (reference sequence). Written as DNA, the CDR3 is TGTGCCAGCAGTTTTCACAGGGGGCGGGTGAACACTGAAGCTTTCTTT. Translation: CASSFHRGRVNTEAFF.

The rearrangement uses TRBV6-5 and TRBJ2-3, with D unresolved. The CDR3 has 14 amino acids. With 0 bases removed from V and 6 bases from J, the gap between germline ends came to 10 bases. Germline V gene lookup returns CDR1 MNHEY and CDR2 SVGAGI. The CDR3 is CASSYSITPDTQYF. In DNA form, the CDR3 reads TGTGCCAGCAGTTACTCAATCACACCTGATACGCAGTATTTT.

The chain uses TRBV27 and TRBJ2-7; TRBD2 matches at 8 bases. From germline, CDR1 is MNHEY and CDR2 SMNVEV (reference sequence). V was pared by 0 bases and J by 6 bases, with 10 bases of the junction left unmatched. This CDR3 contains 16 residues. The CDR3 DNA is TGTGCCAGCAGTTTATCGGCCTCCGGGACTAGTGGCGAGCAGTACTTC. This translates into CASSLSASGTSGEQYF.

This sequence joins TRBV5-1 and TRBJ2-1; weak D call: TRBD1 (6 bases). This CDR3 is 16 amino acids long. Germline V CDR1 and CDR2: SGHRS, YFSETQ. Trimming pared 0 bases from V and 2 bases from J, leaving 12 bases between. CDR3 sequence (DNA): TGCGCCAGCAGCTTGGCAGGGGATGGGCCCTACAATGAGCAGTTCTTC. Residues: CASSLAGDGPYNEQFF.